Sequencing of this T cell receptor beta chain was carried out in a study of Graves' ophthalmopathy and Graves' hyperthyroidism. Exclusion criteria comprised other autoimmune diseases, uncontrolled infections, pregnancy or lactation in patients. Amplifying from RNA transcripts, the study obtained TCR beta CDR3 regions. HTBI primers were employed in first-round RT-PCR, then a second-round multiplex PCR followed. TCRdb re-called the multiplex PCR reads through MiXCR, storing one row per CDR3 protein. There are about 210,000 distinct CDR3 sequences in the sample; approximately 29% occur only once, and 8.5% to 9.5% lies in the top ten. Germline CDR1 is WNHNN and CDR2 is SYGVQD (reference sequence). V was pared by 2 bases and J by 1 base, with 14 bases between. The CDR3 spans 16 residues.

Sequenced input: peripheral blood. This chain connects TRBV10-1 to TRBJ2-5; D may correspond to TRBD1 or TRBD2 (6 bases each). This sequence originates from a man aged 50 to 60 with Graves' ophthalmopathy. The CDR3 here is CASSEGAGGGQETQYF. The CDR3 DNA reads as TGCGCCAGCAGTGAGGGCGCCGGAGGGGGCCAAGAGACCCAGTACTTC.